The 27 T cell receptor beta chains given below trace back to one sample, sequenced in a study of blood T cell repertoires in COVID-19. This table comes from immunoSEQ multiplex PCR, and its TCRdb copy is limited to in-frame clones, with some not included. The data hold under 450,000 clones, with roughly 90% observed a single time. Sequencing used PBMCs or T cells enriched from blood (not recorded which). The receptors originated from a woman in her twenties or thirties who had recovered from COVID-19.

On this clone: Since a much larger clone is just one base distant, this may be a read error. This sample also contains other DNA sequences that code for the same CDR3. V usage is TRBV5-1 and J usage is TRBJ2-3; D possibly corresponds to TRBD1 (6 bases). Germline lookup yields CDR1 SGHRS and CDR2 YFSETQ. Trimming removed 4 bases at V and 2 bases at J, with 11 bases between. This CDR3 region has 14 residues. The CDR3 region is CASSPYRDTDTQYF. CDR3 DNA sequence: TGCGCCAGCAGCCCCTACAGGGACACAGATACGCAGTATTTT.

This clone appeared once. Different DNA sequences within this sample yield the same CDR3. This rearrangement joins TRBV11-2 to TRBJ1-2, with D perhaps matching TRBD1 (6 bases). Trimming removed 4 bases from V and 4 bases from J, with 13 bases in between. The CDR3 loop spans 14 amino acids. Germline V CDR1 and CDR2: SGHAT, FQNNGV. The DNA of the CDR3 is TGTGCCAGCAGCTCGACAGGTGGTGGCTATGGCTACACCTTC. It is translated as CASSSTGGGYGYTF.

The chain is built from TRBV11-3 and TRBJ2-3; 12 nucleotides align to TRBD2. V was pared by 5 bases and J by 1 base, with 4 bases of the junction left unmatched. This CDR3 comprises 16 residues. Germline CDR1 reads SGHNT; CDR2 reads YENEEA. In DNA, the CDR3 is TGTGCCAGCAGCGCAGGACTAGCGGGACGCACAGATACGCAGTATTTT. It translates to CASSAGLAGRTDTQYF.

The genes are TRBV19 and TRBJ2-1, with D possibly being TRBD1 (6 bases). V was shortened by 10 bases and J by 2 bases, with 18 bases between the two germline ends. Germline V lookup: CDR1 LNHDA, CDR2 SQIVND (reference sequence). The CDR3 is 15 residues long. In nucleotides, the CDR3 is TGTGCCACTTCCGACAGGAGCGCGCCCTACAATGAGCAGTTCTTC. Its translation: CATSDRSAPYNEQFF.

J is TRBJ2-1 and V is TRBV27, with D possibly TRBD1 on 5 matching bases. The CDR3 contains 16 residues. Germline V gives CDR1 MNHEY, CDR2 SMNVEV (reference sequence). The ends were cut back, 4 bases at V and 4 bases at J, with 17 bases in the middle. The CDR3 region has the DNA TGTGCCAGCAGTTCGCGCGCCGCGACAGAGTACAATGAGCAGTTCTTC. The encoded protein is CASSSRAATEYNEQFF.

This clone turned up a few times. V gene TRBV5-1 combines with J gene TRBJ1-2, with D possibly TRBD1 on 5 matching bases. V was trimmed by 4 bases and J by 9 bases, leaving 16 bases between them. Per the germline V gene, CDR1 is SGHRS and CDR2 is YFSETQ. The CDR3 spans 13 residues. The CDR3 coding sequence is TGCGCCAGCAGCATGGGCCAGGGTATGAGCTACACCTTC. This encodes CASSMGQGMSYTF.

The DNA for the CDR3 is TGTGCCAGCAGCTTGAGGGGACAGAACACTGAAGCTTTCTTT. Its protein is CASSLRGQNTEAFF. V usage is TRBV5-6 and J usage is TRBJ1-1; TRBD1 might be the D (6 bases). CDR1 is SGHDT, CDR2 YYEEEE, per germline. This CDR3 spans 14 amino acids. The V gene lost 1 base and the J gene lost 1 base, with 8 bases spanning the gap.

The chain is built from TRBV28 and TRBJ1-2; D not certain. In germline, CDR1 is MDHEN, CDR2 SYDVKM. This CDR3 comprises 12 residues. Trimming stripped 1 base from V and 5 bases from J, with 5 bases between. CDR3 sequence (DNA): TGTGCCAGCAGTTTATACGGTTATGGCTACACCTTC. The encoded protein is CASSLYGYGYTF.

The V call is TRBV6-5, the J call TRBJ1-5; 11 positions agree with TRBD1. The junction had 7 bases not matched to a gene; V was cut back by 5 bases and J by 7 bases. The CDR3 loop spans 15 amino acids. Germline lookup yields CDR1 MNHEY and CDR2 SVGAGI. Written as DNA, the CDR3 is TGTGCCAGCAGTCCACAATGGGACAGGGGGCAGCCCCAGCATTTT. It encodes CASSPQWDRGQPQHF.

On this clone itself: One junction end does not reproduce the germline sequence, and a read error may be involved. This chain uses TRBV7-9 with TRBJ2-2; 10 bases match TRBD2. CDR3 length equals 15 residues. Germline V gene lookup returns CDR1 SEHNR and CDR2 FQNEAQ (reference sequence). CDR3 in amino acids: CASSLAGEFTGELFF. CDR3 DNA sequence: TGTGCCAGCAGCCTAGCGGGAGAATTTACCGGGGAGCTGTTTTTT.

CDR3 in amino acids: CASSLVSGRRTGELFF. CDR3 DNA sequence: TGTGCCAGCAGCTTAGTTAGCGGGAGACGGACCGGGGAGCTGTTTTTT. The V and J genes are TRBV7-2 and TRBJ2-2; 9 nucleotides align to TRBD2. Germline V gives CDR1 SGHTA, CDR2 FQGNSA. The J segment lost 5 bases and the V segment lost 1 base, leaving 5 bases of the junction unmatched. CDR3 length: 16 residues.

The J gene is TRBJ1-5, the V gene TRBV4-2; D remains ambiguous. This CDR3 has 16 residues. Trimming cost V 0 bases and J 3 bases, with 12 bases left between them. Per the germline V gene, CDR1 is LGHNA and CDR2 is YNFKEQ. CDR3 coding DNA: TGTGCCAGCAGCCAAGATTGGCCGCTTTCCAATCAGCCCCAGCATTTT. The encoded protein is CASSQDWPLSNQPQHF.

The rearrangement joins TRBV10-1 to TRBJ1-5; D gene unclear. Germline V CDR1 and CDR2: WNHNN, SYGVQD (reference sequence). CDR3 size: 13 residues. The V end lost 8 bases, the J end lost 4 bases, and 12 bases lay between the germline ends. CDR3 DNA: TGCGCCAGCTCTTTCCAGACTAATCAGCCCCAGCATTTT. It specifies CASSFQTNQPQHF.

The chain uses TRBV4-1 and TRBJ2-2, with 7 bases fitting TRBD2. Germline loops: CDR1 MGHRA, CDR2 YSYEKL. The V gene end was trimmed by 5 bases and the J gene end by 4 bases; junction bases not matched to a gene: 10. The CDR3 length is 16 residues. In nucleotides, the CDR3 is TGCGCCAGCAGCGAGGGAGGGGCGACCCCCACCGGGGAGCTGTTTTTT. Amino acids: CASSEGGATPTGELFF.

V usage is TRBV4-1 and J usage is TRBJ1-1; D gene unclear. V lost 5 bases and J 1 base, leaving 11 bases between the germline ends. The CDR3 has 14 amino acids. Germline CDR1 MGHRA, CDR2 YSYEKL. CDR3 sequence (DNA): TGCGCCAGCAGCTCAGGACGGGAGAACACTGAAGCTTTCTTT. It yields the protein CASSSGRENTEAFF.

This chain uses TRBV6-5 with TRBJ2-2; D perhaps matches TRBD2 (5 bases). The V gene lost 2 bases and the J gene lost 4 bases, with 11 bases spanning the gap. The CDR3 extends over 15 amino acids. Germline assignment: CDR1 MNHEY and CDR2 SVGAGI. The CDR3 sequence is CASSYDRGSTGELFF. The CDR3 DNA sequence: TGTGCCAGCAGTTACGACCGGGGTTCCACCGGGGAGCTGTTTTTT.

The chain recombines TRBV28 with TRBJ1-6; TRBD1 might be the D (6 bases). The CDR3 totals 15 residues. The germline CDR1 and CDR2 sequences are MDHEN and SYDVKM. V lost 4 bases, J lost 5 bases, and 12 bases lay in between. CDR3 residues: CASSSTGTHNSPLHF. DNA of the CDR3: TGTGCCAGCAGTTCTACAGGGACCCATAATTCACCCCTCCACTTT.

V usage is TRBV6-5 and J usage is TRBJ2-7; 10 nucleotides line up with TRBD2. This CDR3 comprises 14 residues. With V trimmed by 7 bases and J by 2 bases, 5 bases remained unmatched. Germline V gene sequence: CDR1 MNHEY, CDR2 SVGAGI. This CDR3 reads CASKIAGGTYEQYF. The CDR3 DNA follows: TGTGCCAGCAAAATAGCGGGAGGAACCTACGAGCAGTACTTC.

The DNA for the CDR3 is TGTGCTAGTGGTTTGGGACTAGCGGGAGCAACAGATACGCAGTATTTT. As protein: CASGLGLAGATDTQYF. This chain connects TRBV12-5 to TRBJ2-3; 12 bases agree with TRBD2. Germline CDR1 reads LGHNT; CDR2 reads FRNRAP. This CDR3 has 16 amino acids. Trimming at V came to 1 base and at J to 3 bases, leaving 2 bases not matched to a gene.

This chain joins TRBV6-5 and TRBJ1-1, with TRBD1 matching 8 bases. The CDR3 loop spans 13 amino acids. Per germline, CDR1 MNHEY and CDR2 SVGAGI. V lost 8 bases, J lost 1 base, and 3 bases stayed unmatched. DNA of the CDR3: TGTGCCAGCCGGACAGGGAAGAACACTGAAGCTTTCTTT. Translation: CASRTGKNTEAFF.

This sequence joins TRBV4-1 and TRBJ2-7, with TRBD2 identical over 11 bases. The CDR3 loop spans 18 amino acids. Germline values: CDR1 MGHRA, CDR2 YSYEKL. V gave up 4 bases and J gave up 0 bases; unmatched junction bases: 11. The chain's CDR3 is CASSPLAGGPGSSYEQYF. CDR3 in DNA: TGCGCCAGCAGCCCTTTAGCGGGAGGGCCGGGGAGCTCCTACGAGCAGTACTTC.

J is TRBJ1-5 and V is TRBV28; no reliable D call. The CDR3 is made up of 16 amino acids. The V and J ends lost 1 base and 0 bases respectively, with 10 bases between them. The V gene's germline CDR1 is MDHEN and CDR2 SYDVKM. Here the CDR3 reads CASSLSRGYSNQPQHF. The CDR3 DNA reads as TGTGCCAGCAGTTTATCGCGGGGTTATAGCAATCAGCCCCAGCATTTT.

This chain connects TRBV2 to TRBJ2-7, with 10 bases aligning to TRBD2. Germline V CDR1 and CDR2: SNHLY, FYNNEI. The CDR3 is made up of 12 amino acids. The junction had 6 bases not matched to a gene; V was cut back by 6 bases and J by 10 bases. The CDR3 here is CASRPSGGRQYF. The CDR3, as DNA: TGTGCCAGCAGGCCTAGCGGGGGACGACAGTACTTC.

V and J are TRBV2 and TRBJ2-5; D is perhaps TRBD2 (6 bases). The CDR3 totals 13 residues. Trimming took 5 bases from V and 1 from J, leaving 8 bases between them. Germline values: CDR1 SNHLY, CDR2 FYNNEI. The CDR3 DNA sequence: TGTGCCAGCAGTCGGGGGAGCCAAGAGACCCAGTACTTC. It translates to CASSRGSQETQYF. The complete variable domain, with remaining parts taken from reference TRBV2 and TRBJ2-5, reads EPEVTQTPSHQVTQMGQEVILRCVPISNHLYFYWYRQILGQKVEFLVSFYNNEISEKSEIFDDQFSVERPDGSNFTLKIRSTKLEDSAMYFCASSRGSQETQYFGPGTRLLVL.

The chain joins TRBV19 to TRBJ1-1, with 7 bases lining up with TRBD1. Unmatched junction bases numbered 11, after V lost 3 bases and J lost 4 bases. CDR3 size: 16 residues. CDR1 is LNHDA and CDR2 is SQIVND in the germline V gene (reference sequence). CDR3 coding DNA: TGTGCCAGTAGTATCGGGGCCACTAACAGGGGCACTGAAGCTTTCTTT. It encodes CASSIGATNRGTEAFF.

The J gene is TRBJ2-7, the V gene TRBV14; tentatively, D is TRBD2 (5 bases). Germline CDR1 and CDR2: SGHDN and FVKESK. This CDR3 has 14 amino acids. V shed 2 bases and J shed 3 bases, with 11 bases lying between them. This CDR3 is CASSQPNSGYEQYF. The DNA of the CDR3 is TGTGCCAGCAGCCAACCTAACAGCGGCTACGAGCAGTACTTC. Based on the CDR3 plus reference TRBV14 and TRBJ2-7, the full variable domain is EAGVTQFPSHSVIEKGQTVTLRCDPISGHDNLYWYRRVMGKEIKFLLHFVKESKQDESGMPNNRFLAERTGGTYSTLKVQPAELEDSGVYFCASSQPNSGYEQYFGPGTRLTVT.

This clone occurred once. This chain connects TRBV20-1 to TRBJ1-6, with a weak D call TRBD1 (6 bases). Per the germline V gene, CDR1 is DFQATT and CDR2 is SNEGSKA (reference sequence). Trimming removed 8 bases at V and 18 bases at J, with 20 bases between. The length of the CDR3 is 11 residues. The CDR3 DNA reads as TGCAGTATCCTTCGTGGTGGGGGCCACCACTTT. It translates to CSILRGGGHHF.